The clone carrying this T cell receptor beta chain was detected only once. No antigen is known for it. This record comes from a study of T cell responses to AZD1222 COVID-19 vaccine. Here immunoSEQ multiplex PCR was the method, and the copy in TCRdb shows in-frame clones only, minus some. Found here are 120,000 or so clones, about 95% of them singletons; the top ten hold around 2.8%. Germline CDR1 and CDR2: SEHNR and FQNEAQ (reference sequence). V lost 8 bases and J lost 4, with 17 bases in between. This CDR3 has 14 residues. Findings of the study overall: The donor group comprised mostly white British people and more females; the analysis possibly underestimated clonal diversity.

Sample: peripheral blood, taken 28 days after the second AZD1222 dose. The TCR originated in an adult who received the AZD1222 COVID-19 vaccine. The chain combines TRBV7-9 with TRBJ1-2; D gene unclear. The CDR3 spells CASLSIILAYGYTF. As DNA, the CDR3 is TGTGCCAGCTTAAGTATAATTCTAGCCTATGGCTACACCTTC.